The rows below give T cell receptor beta chains drawn from one sample of a study of human T cells and chemical hapten exposure. One entry per CDR3 protein results from TCRdb running MiXCR on the RACE reads. The sample consists of under 300,000 distinct CDR3 sequences, 7.5% to 9% of them appearing once. This material consisted of whole blood, taken in connection with sensitization to the hapten diphenylcyclopropenone (DPC). The receptors come from a man between 18 and 29 years old with alopecia areata. Some clones in this sample may be carry-over from other donors' samples. Both conserved end residues are part of each CDR3. A D gene is named only where the DNA matches it firmly. Clone sizes are given selectively: once, few, many, or a class where the clone is expanded.

few	NA	TRBJ2-3	TRBV6-1	TGTGCCAGTAAAGGGGACTTAACCATGGGGGTTACGCAGTATTTT	CASKGDLTMGVTQYF
NA	NA	TRBJ2-2	TRBV7-3	TGTGCCAGCAGCCCAGTGAGGGGCCCGGGCACCGGGGAGCTGTTTTTT	CASSPVRGPGTGELFF
many	NA	TRBJ2-2	TRBV7-3	TGTGCCTCACGGGGCCCGAACACCGGGGAGCTGTTTTTT	CASRGPNTGELFF
NA	NA	TRBJ1-2	TRBV14	TGTGCCAGCAGCCAAGATTGGGGCTATGGCTACACCTTC	CASSQDWGYGYTF
NA	NA	TRBJ2-3	TRBV25-1	TGTGCCAGCCGGGGACCGACAGATACGCAGTATTTT	CASRGPTDTQYF
few	NA	TRBJ2-7	TRBV20-1	TGCAGTGCTGAAGACAAGCCGCCCGAGCAGTACTTC	CSAEDKPPEQYF
few	NA	TRBJ2-3	TRBV7-2	TGTGCCAGCAGCTTATACGGGCACACAGATACGCAGTATTTT	CASSLYGHTDTQYF
few	NA	TRBJ2-7	TRBV4-2	TGTGCCAGCAGCCAAGGGGTTCTAGAAGCCTACGAGCAGTACTTC	CASSQGVLEAYEQYF
few	NA	TRBJ2-5	TRBV12-3/TRBV12-4	TGTGCCAGCAGTTTCGGGGCGGGAGAGACCCAGTACTTC	CASSFGAGETQYF
NA	NA	TRBJ1-5	TRBV9	TGTGCCAGCAGCGTAGGACAGGCGAATCAGCCCCAGCATTTT	CASSVGQANQPQHF
NA	TRBD1	TRBJ1-3	TRBV29-1	TGCAGCGTATGGACAGGGGGCTCTGGAAACACCATATATTTT	CSVWTGGSGNTIYF
many	NA	TRBJ1-1	TRBV20-1	TGCAGTGCTAGTATCCCCTCCGCTGAAGCTTTCTTT	CSASIPSAEAFF
many	NA	TRBJ1-2	TRBV29-1	TGCAGCGTGGCAGGGATACCCTATGGCTACACCTTC	CSVAGIPYGYTF
NA	TRBD2	TRBJ2-3	TRBV9	TGTGCCAGCAGCGGTCTAGGGAGCGGGGCCGAGTCTAGCACAGATACGCAGTATTTT	CASSGLGSGAESSTDTQYF
NA	TRBD2	TRBJ2-3	TRBV6-6	TGTGCCAGCAGCTATAGGACTAGCGGGGCGGGAGATACACAGTATTTT	CASSYRTSGAGDTQYF
many	NA	TRBJ2-3	TRBV7-2	TGTGCCAGCAGCCTTCAGGGTTCAGATACGCAGTATTTT	CASSLQGSDTQYF
few	TRBD2	TRBJ2-7	TRBV11-2	TGTGCCAGCAGAGCTACTAGCGGGGGAAGGGGCGAGCAGTACTTC	CASRATSGGRGEQYF
NA	NA	TRBJ2-1	TRBV29-1	TGCAGCGTTGACCACCAGGGGTACGAGCAGTTCTTC	CSVDHQGYEQFF
once	TRBD2	TRBJ2-3	TRBV7-8	TGTGCCAGCAGCCTCTTCTCTAGCGGGGGGCCAGATACGCAGTATTTT	CASSLFSSGGPDTQYF
few	TRBD1	TRBJ1-2	TRBV14	TGTGCCAGCAGCCGACAGGGGATCAACTATGGCTACACCTTC	CASSRQGINYGYTF
NA	NA	TRBJ1-1	TRBV20-1	TGCAGTGCTAGAGATCCAGGGCGGGTTGTCACTGAAGCTTTCTTT	CSARDPGRVVTEAFF
many	NA	TRBJ2-3	TRBV6-2/TRBV6-3	TGTGCCAGCAGCCTCACCATCCGTCGTACCCGGGATACGCAGTATTTT	CASSLTIRRTRDTQYF
few	NA	TRBJ1-5	TRBV7-6	TGTGCCAGCAGCTTAGACTTCTCTCAGCCCCAGCATTTT	CASSLDFSQPQHF
NA	TRBD1	TRBJ2-1	TRBV4-1	TGCGCCAGCAGCCAGCGCCGTCCTCGAACCGGGACAGGGGGCGATTACAATGAGCAGTTCTTC	CASSQRRPRTGTGGDYNEQFF
many	NA	TRBJ1-5	TRBV29-1	TGCAGCGTTGGGTCGGATAGCAATCAGCCCCAGCATTTT	CSVGSDSNQPQHF
NA	TRBD1	TRBJ1-1	TRBV18	TGTGCCAGCTCACCATCGTTTGGGACAGGGACTATTGAAGCTTTCTTT	CASSPSFGTGTIEAFF
NA	NA	TRBJ1-5	TRBV27	TGTGCCAGCAGTTTATCTCGTCGGCCAGCCGATCAGCCCCAGCATTTT	CASSLSRRPADQPQHF
few	TRBD1	TRBJ2-1	TRBV10-3	TGTGCCATCAGTGACCTTAAGACAGGGCTCGATAACAATGAGCAGTTCTTC	CAISDLKTGLDNNEQFF
many	TRBD2	TRBJ2-5	TRBV7-8	TGTGCCAGCAGCTTAAAGGGAGGGCAGGTGACCCAGTACTTC	CASSLKGGQVTQYF
many	NA	TRBJ1-5	TRBV2	TGTGCCAGCAGGGCACAGGGTTCTATGAATCAGCCCCAGCATTTT	CASRAQGSMNQPQHF
few	NA	TRBJ2-7	TRBV7-9	TGTGCCAGCAGCCCCCACTCCTACGAGCAGTACTTC	CASSPHSYEQYF
NA	NA	TRBJ1-2	TRBV7-2	TGTGCCAGCCGATTAGGAGCGAACTATGGCTACACCTTC	CASRLGANYGYTF
few	NA	TRBJ1-5	TRBV12-5	TGTGCTAGTGGTTTGGCTGGGCACAATAAGGGCAATCAGCCCCAGCATTTT	CASGLAGHNKGNQPQHF
once	NA	TRBJ2-5	TRBV5-1	TGCGCCAGCAGCTTGGTTGGGGCAGAGACCCAGTACTTC	CASSLVGAETQYF
NA	TRBD1	TRBJ1-1	TRBV12-3/TRBV12-4	TGTGCCAGCAGTCCCGGTCAGGGGGCCGGGACTGAAGCTTTCTTT	CASSPGQGAGTEAFF
many	NA	TRBJ1-5	TRBV7-9	TGTGCCAGCAGCCGGACGACGACTGAGCCCCAGCATTTT	CASSRTTTEPQHF
many	NA	TRBJ2-3	TRBV6-5	TGTGCCAGCAGTTGGGCAGATACGCAGTATTTT	CASSWADTQYF
once	NA	TRBJ2-5	TRBV4-1	TGCGCCAGCAGCTCCGATACTCTTCGGGGGCAAGAGACCCAGTACTTC	CASSSDTLRGQETQYF
NA	NA	TRBJ1-2	TRBV6-1	TGTGCCAGCCTTAATGGGGGGGCTGGAGGCTACACCTTC	CASLNGGAGGYTF
NA	NA	TRBJ2-5	TRBV6-2/TRBV6-3	TGTGCCAGCAGTAAAGTATCCGGATTGGGCGAGACCCAGTACTTC	CASSKVSGLGETQYF
many	NA	TRBJ1-1	TRBV7-3	TGTGCCAGCAGCCCCATCAGGAACACTGAAGCTTTCTTT	CASSPIRNTEAFF
NA	NA	TRBJ1-5	TRBV7-6	TGTGCCAGCAGCTTAGGGACAGTGAGCAATCAGCCCCAGCATTTT	CASSLGTVSNQPQHF
few	NA	TRBJ2-1	TRBV12-3/TRBV12-4	TGTGCCAGCAGTTTCACCACTGAGCAGTTCTTC	CASSFTTEQFF
NA	NA	TRBJ2-1	TRBV5-4	TGTGCCAGCAGCTTGCGGATTGCGGGGGCTCACAATGAGCAGTTCTTC	CASSLRIAGAHNEQFF
NA	NA	TRBJ2-3	TRBV27	TGTGCCAGCAGTAATCGGGTGCCCGGAGATACGCAGTATTTT	CASSNRVPGDTQYF